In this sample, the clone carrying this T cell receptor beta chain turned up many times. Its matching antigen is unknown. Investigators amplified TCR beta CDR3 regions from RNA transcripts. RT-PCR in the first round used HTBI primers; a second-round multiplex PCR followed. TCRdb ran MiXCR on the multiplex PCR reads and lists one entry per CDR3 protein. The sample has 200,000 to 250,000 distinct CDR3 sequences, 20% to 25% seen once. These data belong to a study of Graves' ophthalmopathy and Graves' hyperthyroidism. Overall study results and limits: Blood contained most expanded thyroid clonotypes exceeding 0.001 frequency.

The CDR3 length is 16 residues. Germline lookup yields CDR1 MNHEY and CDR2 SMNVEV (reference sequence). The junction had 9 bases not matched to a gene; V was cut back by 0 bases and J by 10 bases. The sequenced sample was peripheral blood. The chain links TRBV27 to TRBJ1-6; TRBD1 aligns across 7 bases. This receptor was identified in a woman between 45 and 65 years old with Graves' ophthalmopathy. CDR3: CASSLSWGQGESPLHF. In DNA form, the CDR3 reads TGTGCCAGCAGTTTATCGTGGGGGCAGGGGGAATCACCCCTCCACTTT.